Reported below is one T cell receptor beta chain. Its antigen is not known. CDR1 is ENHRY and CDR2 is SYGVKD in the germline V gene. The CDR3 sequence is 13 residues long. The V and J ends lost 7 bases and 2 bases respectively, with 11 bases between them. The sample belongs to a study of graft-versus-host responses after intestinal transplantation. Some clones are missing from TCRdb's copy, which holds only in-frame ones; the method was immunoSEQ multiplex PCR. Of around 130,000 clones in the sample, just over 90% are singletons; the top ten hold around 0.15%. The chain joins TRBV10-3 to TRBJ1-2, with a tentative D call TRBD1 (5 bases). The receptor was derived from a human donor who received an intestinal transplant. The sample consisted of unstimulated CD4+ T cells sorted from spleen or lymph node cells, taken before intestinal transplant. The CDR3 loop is CAIKGGTNYGYTF. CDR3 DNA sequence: TGTGCCATCAAGGGTGGGACGAACTATGGCTACACCTTC.